This entry is about one T cell receptor beta chain. Its antigen has not been determined. Base qualities are not recorded, but no much larger clone differs from it by a single base. The method behind the library was the immunoSEQ multiplex PCR assay. For most patients, genomic DNA was subjected to high-throughput TCR-beta CDR3 sequencing by Adaptive Biotechnologies. On the study's bioinformatics: Adaptive's ImmunoSEQ software supplied the TCR sequencing data for 18 patients, while MiXCR and VDJtools were used to process a few other patients. CDR3 nucleotide sequences shared between donor and recipient were removed because their origin could not be assigned. At least 2-fold expansion over unstimulated cells and a minimum CFSE-low frequency of 0.002% (template counts) or 0.001% (read counts) were required for clones to be classified as alloreactive. Clones were considered mappable if detected in sequenced pre-transplant spleen, lymph node, or MLR CFSE-low populations of the donor or recipient. Cumulative frequency of alloreactive clones was calculated as a percentage of all sequences weighted by copy number. Not all clones reach the TCRdb copy of this immuneACCESS table, which keeps in-frame sequences only. Checked studies attribute under half of the gap to unresolved V genes and leave the rest unexplained. V, J and clone size are taken as reported in that table, and D and trimming were inferred from the DNA itself. The sample table holds about 24,000 clones, of which approximately 85% were seen once. 0.96% of the sample comes from the top ten.

This record belongs to a study of graft-versus-host responses after intestinal transplantation (dated by TCRdb to the early 2020s). The study in broad terms: Recipients received multivisceral, liver-intestinal, or isolated intestinal transplants. Graft-versus-host and host-versus-graft alloreactive T cell clones were tracked in the graft, circulation and bone marrow after intestinal transplantation using bulk TCR-beta CDR3 sequencing. Anti-thymocyte globulin induction was given to all recipients, followed by maintenance tacrolimus and steroids for around three years. Donor T cell macrochimerism was defined as a peak of at least 4% donor T cells among recipient peripheral blood mononuclear cells. The cohort enrolled about two dozen intestinal transplant recipients including one retransplant, and a few patients lacking pretransplant specimens were excluded. To identify alloreactive clones, pre-transplant mixed lymphocyte reaction products were sequenced and compared with unstimulated pre-transplant donor and recipient T cells. Rather than going through the commercial service, samples from three later patients were sequenced in-house on an Illumina MiSeq and processed with MiXCR. Study-wide findings and limitations: GvH clones were detected in recipient bone marrow, and some of these GvH clones were observed earlier in ileal mucosa or blood, consistent with an intestinal mucosal origin. Early after transplant, declines in HvG clones were associated with peak levels of circulating GvH clones. The conclusions were limited by the relatively low number and heterogeneity of the intestinal transplant patients. In the allografts of patients with donor T cell macrochimerism, GvH to HvG T cell clonal ratios were high.

Blood samples were collected up to 4 times in the first month after transplant and then at least monthly when available. The CDR3 runs 12 residues from the cysteine to the phenylalanine. Only the CDR3 part of the read is kept: 36 bases, read in frame from the first base. The germline V and J ends show losses of 8 bases and 4 bases respectively, and no gene match explains 4 bases of the junction. The germline V gene yields MNHEY for CDR1 and SVGAGI for CDR2. The specimen comprised PBMCs, sampled roughly 69 weeks after intestinal transplant. The sequence links TRBV6-5 to TRBJ2-7; TRBD1 fits 8 bases in the junction. This clonotype was obtained from a human patient who received an intestinal transplant, so some T cells may come from the graft donor. For the CDR3, the sequence is CASRQGAYEQYF. The DNA is as follows: TGTGCCAGCCGCCAGGGGGCTTACGAGCAGTACTTC.